The TCR beta chain under discussion was sequenced for a study of cytomegalovirus exposure and HLA in healthy donors. General study findings and limits: TCR beta sequences reportedly predicted the HLA-A and HLA-B alleles of most subjects accurately. A later analysis by the authors found several of the most significant clusters apparently linked to common viral pathogens. A missense DCLRE1C variant was associated with V- and J-gene trimming of TCR beta chains in a later analysis, and an independent cohort replicated the association. For most TCR sequences rarity was the rule, although some public TCRs occurred in many donors.

PCR amplification relied on 60 Vbeta primers (plus 13 Jbeta primers). Profiling relied on immunoSEQ multiplex PCR, and the TCRdb table lists in-frame clones only, not all of them. This table holds about 200,000 clones. The CDR3 runs to 13 residues. Germline CDR1 WNHNN, CDR2 SYGVQD (reference sequence). V lost 4 bases to trimming and J lost 5 bases, with 9 bases between them. A remark on this clone: Its target is not known.

This receptor was obtained from a girl aged 2 to 10 in good health and CMV-seropositive. J is TRBJ1-5 and V is TRBV10-1; possibly TRBD1 for D (5 bases). Sequencing was performed on PBMCs. The CDR3 DNA sequence: TGCGCCAGCAGTGGACAGCCGGATCAGCCCCAGCATTTT. This codes for CASSGQPDQPQHF.